What follows is one TCR beta chain and its context. Its cognate antigen is unknown. The sample comes from a study of post-analysis software for immune sequencing data. About the research overall: Relapsing-remitting, secondary progressive and progressive-relapsing forms of multiple sclerosis all featured among disease courses. Overall study results and limits: Relative to controls, patients had five TRBV segments at higher frequency, with TRBV5-6, TRBV5-1 and TRBV20-1 among these. Controls showed significantly higher normalized Chao1 diversity than did multiple sclerosis patients.

The germline gives CDR1 SQVTM, CDR2 ANQGSEA. Trimming removed 0 bases at V and 8 bases at J, with 5 bases between. This CDR3 is built from 11 residues. The TCR beta cDNA libraries carried unique molecular identifiers. TCRdb recomputed calls from the PCR reads with MiXCR, one row per CDR3 protein. Here the sample spans some 690,000 distinct CDR3 sequences, approximately 60% being singletons. The chain carries TRBV29-1 and TRBJ2-1; the D is unclear. The sequence derives from a girl aged 2-15 years with multiple sclerosis. The sample consisted of blood. The CDR3 DNA follows: TGCAGCGTTGAAGAGAGACATGAGCAGTTCTTC. Its translation: CSVEERHEQFF.